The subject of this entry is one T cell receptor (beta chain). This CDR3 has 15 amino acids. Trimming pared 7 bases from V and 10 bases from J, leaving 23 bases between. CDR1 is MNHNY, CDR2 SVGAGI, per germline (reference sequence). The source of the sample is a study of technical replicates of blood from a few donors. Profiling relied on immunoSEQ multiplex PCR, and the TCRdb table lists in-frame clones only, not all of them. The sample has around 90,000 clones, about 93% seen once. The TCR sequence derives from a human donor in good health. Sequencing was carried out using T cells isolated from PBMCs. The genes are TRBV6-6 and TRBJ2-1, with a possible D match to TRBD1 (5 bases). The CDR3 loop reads CASTPLAGASREQFF. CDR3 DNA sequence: TGTGCCAGCACCCCCCTGGCTGGGGCTTCCAGGGAGCAGTTCTTC.